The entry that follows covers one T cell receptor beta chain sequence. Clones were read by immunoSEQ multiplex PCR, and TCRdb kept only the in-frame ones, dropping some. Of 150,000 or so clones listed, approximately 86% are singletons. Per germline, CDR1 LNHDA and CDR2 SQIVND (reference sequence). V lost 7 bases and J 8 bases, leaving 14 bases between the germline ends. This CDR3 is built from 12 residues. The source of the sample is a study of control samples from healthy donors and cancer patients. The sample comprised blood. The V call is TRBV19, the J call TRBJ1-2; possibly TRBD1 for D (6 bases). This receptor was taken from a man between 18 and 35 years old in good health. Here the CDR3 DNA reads TGTGCCAGTACCGGCGTTGACAGGGGCTACACCTTC. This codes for CASTGVDRGYTF.